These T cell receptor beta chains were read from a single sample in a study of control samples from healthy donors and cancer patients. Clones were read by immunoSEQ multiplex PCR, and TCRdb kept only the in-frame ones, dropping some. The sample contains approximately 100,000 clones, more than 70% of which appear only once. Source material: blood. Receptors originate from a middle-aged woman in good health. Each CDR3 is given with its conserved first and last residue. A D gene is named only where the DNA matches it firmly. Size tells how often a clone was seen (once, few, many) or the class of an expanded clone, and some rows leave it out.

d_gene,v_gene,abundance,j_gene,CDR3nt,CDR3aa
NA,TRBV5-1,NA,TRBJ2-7,TGCGCCAGCAGCTTGGCCGGGAACTCCTACGAGCAGTACTTC,CASSLAGNSYEQYF
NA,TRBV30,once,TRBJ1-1,TGTGCCTGGAAGTTGGAGACAGCAAACACTGAAGCTTTCTTT,CAWKLETANTEAFF
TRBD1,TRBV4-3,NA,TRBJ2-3,TGCGCCAGCAGCCGACAGGGGCTCACAGATACGCAGTATTTT,CASSRQGLTDTQYF
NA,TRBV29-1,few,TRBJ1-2,TGCAGCGTTTTGACAGGCGGCTACACCTTC,CSVLTGGYTF
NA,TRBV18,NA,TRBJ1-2,TGTGCCAGCTCAATGGAAACGACAGATGGCTACACCTTC,CASSMETTDGYTF
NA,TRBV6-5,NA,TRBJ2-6,TGTGCCAGCAGTTACGAGATCTCTGGGGCCAACGTCCTGACTTTC,CASSYEISGANVLTF
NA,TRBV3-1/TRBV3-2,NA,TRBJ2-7,TGTGCCAGCAGCCAAGAGGGAAATAAACAACAGCAGTACTTC,CASSQEGNKQQQYF
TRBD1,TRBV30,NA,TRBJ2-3,TGTGCCTGCAAACCCCGGGACAGTACACTTCGGGTTACGCAGTATTTT,CACKPRDSTLRVTQYF
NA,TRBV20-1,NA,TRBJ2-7,TGCAGTGTACGGCTAGTGGACGAGCAGTACTTC,CSVRLVDEQYF
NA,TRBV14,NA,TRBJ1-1,TGTGCCAGCAGCCAAGAACGGGGGGCAGGGAACACTGAAGCTTTCTTT,CASSQERGAGNTEAFF
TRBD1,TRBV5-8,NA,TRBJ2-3,TGTGCCAGCAGTCCCACACAGGGGGGAACAGATACGCAGTATTTT,CASSPTQGGTDTQYF
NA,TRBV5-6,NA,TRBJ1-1,TGTGCCAGCAGCCCTCTTACTTTGGGGGCTACTGAAGCTTTCTTT,CASSPLTLGATEAFF
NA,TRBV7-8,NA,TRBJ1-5,TGTGCCAGCAGCGCCCCAGGGGCGAGTCAGCCCCAGCATTTT,CASSAPGASQPQHF
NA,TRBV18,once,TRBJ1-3,TGTGCCAGCTCACCACCGACAGGCCCCATATATTTT,CASSPPTGPIYF
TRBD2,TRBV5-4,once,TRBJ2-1,TGTGCCAGCAGCCGTAGCGGGGGGGCCTACAATGAGCAGTTCTTC,CASSRSGGAYNEQFF
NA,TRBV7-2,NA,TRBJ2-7,TGTGCCAGCAGCCCGGACAGAGGAGCCTACGAGCAGTACTTC,CASSPDRGAYEQYF
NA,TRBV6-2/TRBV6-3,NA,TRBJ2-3,TGTGCCAGCAGCCCGTACTACGGGGGTACGCAGTATTTT,CASSPYYGGTQYF
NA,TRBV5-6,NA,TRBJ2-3,TGTGCCAGCAGCTTGGGGACCTACACAGATACGCAGTATTTT,CASSLGTYTDTQYF
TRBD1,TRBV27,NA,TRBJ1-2,TGTGCCAGCAGTCCTAGACAGGGGGCCTATGGCTACACCTTC,CASSPRQGAYGYTF